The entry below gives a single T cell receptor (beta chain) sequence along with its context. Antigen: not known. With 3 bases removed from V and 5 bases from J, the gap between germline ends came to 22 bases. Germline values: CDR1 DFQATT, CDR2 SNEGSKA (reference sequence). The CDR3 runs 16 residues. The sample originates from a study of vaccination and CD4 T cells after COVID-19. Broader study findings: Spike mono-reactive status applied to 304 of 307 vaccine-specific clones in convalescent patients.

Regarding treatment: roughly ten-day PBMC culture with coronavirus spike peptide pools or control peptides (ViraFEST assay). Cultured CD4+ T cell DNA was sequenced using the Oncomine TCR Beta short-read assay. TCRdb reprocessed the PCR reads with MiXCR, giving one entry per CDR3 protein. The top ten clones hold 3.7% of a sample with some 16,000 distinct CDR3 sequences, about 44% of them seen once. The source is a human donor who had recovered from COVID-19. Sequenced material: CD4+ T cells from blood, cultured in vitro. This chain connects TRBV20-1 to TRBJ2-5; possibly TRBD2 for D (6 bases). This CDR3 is CSASPGRRALGETQYF. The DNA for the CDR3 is TGCAGTGCTAGTCCGGGGAGGAGGGCCCTCGGCGAGACCCAGTACTTC.